These 15 T cell receptor beta chains were sequenced from one sample in a study of CD8 T cells in Susac syndrome. After extraction with the RNeasy kit, about 0.5 to 1 ug of the RNA was reverse transcribed using random hexamers. In TCRdb, the immunoSEQ multiplex PCR reads were re-called with MiXCR into one record per CDR3 protein. The sample carries some 300,000 distinct CDR3 sequences, approximately 85% recorded once. Sequencing was done on a sample of CD8+ T cells from PBMCs. The receptor source for this set is a human donor with multiple sclerosis.

The chain carries TRBV10-2 and TRBJ1-6; 10 nucleotides match TRBD1. Germline CDR1 WSHSY, CDR2 SAAADI. V was pared by 0 bases and J by 11 bases, with 10 bases of the junction left unmatched. The CDR3 consists of 17 residues. The CDR3 DNA reads TGCGCCAGCAGTGAGTCCATGGGGACAGGGGATGGTCCACCCCTCCACTTT. Translating it yields CASSESMGTGDGPPLHF.

Note on this clonotype: The junction departs from the called germline gene at one end, perhaps through a read error. This CDR3 is CASSLAGWEETQYF. The CDR3 coding sequence is TGTGCCAGCAGTTTAGCGGGATGGGAAGAGACCCAGTACTTC. The chain employs TRBV7-2 and TRBJ2-5, with 8 nucleotides matching TRBD2. This CDR3 is built from 14 residues. Looked up from germline, CDR1 is SGHTA and CDR2 is FQGNSA.

The chain employs TRBV28 and TRBJ2-7; TRBD2 aligns across 7 bases. Germline V gives CDR1 MDHEN, CDR2 SYDVKM. CDR3 size: 17 residues. V was clipped by 4 bases and J by 0 bases; unmatched bases: 12. The CDR3 coding sequence is TGTGCCAGCAGTTGGACGGGAGGCGGGATGATCTCCTACGAGCAGTACTTC. Residues: CASSWTGGGMISYEQYF.

This chain links TRBV6-2 or TRBV6-3 with TRBJ2-1; TRBD2 matches 12 bases. V lost 6 bases and J lost 8; bases outside the gene matches: 20. The germline V gene has CDR1 MNHEY and CDR2 SVGEGT. The CDR3 contains 19 residues. The CDR3 here is CASSSGLAGRAAGTDEQFF. The CDR3 DNA sequence: TGTGCCAGCAGCTCGGGACTAGCGGGCCGGGCCGCAGGGACAGATGAGCAGTTCTTC.

The V and J genes are TRBV6-5 and TRBJ2-3, with 10 bases lining up with TRBD2. Looked up from germline, CDR1 is MNHEY and CDR2 is SVGAGI. Losses at the gene ends were 6 bases for V and 4 bases for J; bases not matched to a gene: 4. The CDR3 length is 14 residues. CDR3 sequence (DNA): TGTGCCAGCAGGCTAGCGGGAGAACCAGATACGCAGTATTTT. Translation: CASRLAGEPDTQYF.

This clonotype came up once. The V call is TRBV5-6, the J call TRBJ2-2, with D possibly being TRBD2 (6 bases). There are 13 residues in the CDR3. Between the trimmed V and J ends, which lost 4 bases and 3 bases, there was a span of 7 bases. Looked up from germline, CDR1 is SGHDT and CDR2 is YYEEEE. Written as DNA, the CDR3 is TGTGCCAGCAGCGGAGGGGACACCGGGGAGCTGTTTTTT. As protein: CASSGGDTGELFF.

The CDR3 loop reads CASSEFRQNTEAFF. The CDR3 coding sequence is TGTGCCAGCAGTGAATTTCGACAGAACACTGAAGCTTTCTTT. The rearrangement links TRBV25-1 to TRBJ1-1, with no clear D. Germline lookup yields CDR1 MGHDK and CDR2 SYGVNS. Deletions cut 1 base from V and 1 base from J, with 7 bases between. This CDR3 comprises 14 residues.

The chain employs TRBV5-4 and TRBJ2-5; 9 positions match TRBD2. There are 15 residues in the CDR3. V was pared by 1 base and J by 3 bases, with 4 bases of the junction left unmatched. Germline CDR1 SGHNT, CDR2 YYREEE (reference sequence). The CDR3: CASSLIAGEEETQYF. CDR3 sequence (DNA): TGTGCCAGCAGCTTGATAGCGGGAGAGGAAGAGACCCAGTACTTC.

V and J are TRBV27 and TRBJ2-1; no definite D call. Per the germline V gene, CDR1 is MNHEY and CDR2 is SMNVEV (reference sequence). V was trimmed by 5 bases and J by 2 bases, leaving 13 bases between them. The CDR3 extends over 15 amino acids. The CDR3 region has the DNA TGTGCCAGCAGTCGCGACGGCGGTACCTACAATGAGCAGTTCTTC. Its protein is CASSRDGGTYNEQFF.

The rearrangement uses TRBV30 and TRBJ1-5; unclear D gene. The CDR3 is made up of 14 amino acids. Trimming left V 1 base short and J 5 bases short, with 12 bases between. Per the germline V gene, CDR1 is GTSNPN and CDR2 is SVGIG (reference sequence). Written as DNA, the CDR3 is TGTGCCTGGAGTGCAGGAACTGGGCATCAGCCCCAGCATTTT. It yields the protein CAWSAGTGHQPQHF.

V usage is TRBV6-5 and J usage is TRBJ2-1; 8 positions agree with TRBD2. The V and J ends lost 5 bases and 4 bases, in that order; junction bases with no gene match: 4. CDR1 is MNHEY, CDR2 SVGAGI, per germline. This CDR3 comprises 14 residues. The CDR3 loop reads CASSHGTSYNEQFF. In DNA form, the CDR3 reads TGTGCCAGCAGTCACGGGACTAGTTACAATGAGCAGTTCTTC.

The chain couples TRBV30 to TRBJ1-2, with D maybe TRBD1 (5 bases). V lost 0 bases, J lost 4 bases, and 12 bases lay in between. The germline CDR1 and CDR2 sequences are GTSNPN and SVGIG (reference sequence). The CDR3 sequence is 14 residues long. The CDR3 DNA reads as TGTGCCTGGAGTGTAGGGGCAGTCTCCTATGGCTACACCTTC. Encoded protein: CAWSVGAVSYGYTF. The full variable domain, its missing parts supplied by reference TRBV30 and TRBJ1-2, is SQTIHQWPATLVQPVGSPLSLECTVEGTSNPNLYWYRQAAGRGLQLLFYSVGIGQISSEVPQNLSASRPQDRQFILSSKKLLLSDSGFYLCAWSVGAVSYGYTFGSGTRLTVV.

CDR3 nucleotides: TGTGCCAGCAGTTTGGGGCGGACAGGGCCCAATCAGCCCCAGCATTTT. This codes for CASSLGRTGPNQPQHF. The chain joins TRBV28 to TRBJ1-5; 8 bases match TRBD1. This CDR3 comprises 16 residues. Trimming took 3 bases from V and 3 from J; bases not matched to a gene: 7. CDR1 is MDHEN and CDR2 is SYDVKM in the germline V gene.

V gene TRBV9 combines with J gene TRBJ1-2; tentative D call: TRBD1 (5 bases). Per germline, CDR1 SGDLS and CDR2 YYNGEE. The CDR3 sequence is 12 residues long. V was pared by 0 bases and J by 6 bases, with 6 bases between. The CDR3 sequence is CASSVAGNGYTF. In DNA, the CDR3 is TGTGCCAGCAGCGTAGCAGGGAATGGCTACACCTTC.

The V call is TRBV7-3, the J call TRBJ2-1; no definite D call. Per the germline V gene, CDR1 is SGHTA and CDR2 is FQGTGA. CDR3 length: 16 amino acids. V was shortened by 5 bases and J by 2 bases, with 16 bases between the two germline ends. This CDR3 reads CASSPDVRGAYNEQFF. CDR3 DNA sequence: TGTGCCAGCAGCCCCGACGTGCGAGGAGCCTACAATGAGCAGTTCTTC.